Sequencing of this T cell receptor (beta chain) was carried out in a study of blood T cell repertoires in COVID-19. Study as a whole: Specimens from acute and convalescent COVID-19 originated in the United States, Italy and Spain.

As handled by the study authors: Amplification from reference gene primers served as the basis for estimated nucleated cell counts. The protocol was immunoSEQ multiplex PCR, while the TCRdb copy is restricted to in-frame clones and leaves out a portion. That table is the source of V, J and clone size, and D and trimming were worked out from the DNA. Here the sample spans a few hundred thousand clones, roughly 85% being singletons. Per the germline V gene, CDR1 is ENHRY and CDR2 is SYGVKD. Unmatched junction bases numbered 2, after V lost 3 bases and J lost 1 base. The CDR3 covers 14 residues. Living in about two dozen US areas, the participants were between 18 and 89 years of age.

The chain has TRBV10-3 and TRBJ1-1, with 7 bases fitting TRBD1. The specimen sequenced was PBMCs or T cells enriched from blood (not recorded which). The TCR was taken from a woman in her 30s who had recovered from COVID-19. CDR3 DNA sequence: TGTGCCATCAGTGAAGACAGGGAGAACACTGAAGCTTTCTTT. Translation gives CAISEDRENTEAFF.